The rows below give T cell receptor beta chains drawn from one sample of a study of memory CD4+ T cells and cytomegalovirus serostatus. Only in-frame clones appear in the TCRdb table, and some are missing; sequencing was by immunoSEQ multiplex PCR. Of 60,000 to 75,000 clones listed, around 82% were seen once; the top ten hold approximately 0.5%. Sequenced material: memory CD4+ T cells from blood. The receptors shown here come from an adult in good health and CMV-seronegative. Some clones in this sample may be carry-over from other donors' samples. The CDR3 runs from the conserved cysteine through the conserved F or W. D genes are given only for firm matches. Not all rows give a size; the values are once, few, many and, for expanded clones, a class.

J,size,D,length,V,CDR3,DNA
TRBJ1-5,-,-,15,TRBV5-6,CASSLASRANQPQHF,TGTGCCAGCAGCTTGGCGTCCAGGGCCAATCAGCCCCAGCATTTT
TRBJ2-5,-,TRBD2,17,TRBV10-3,CAISESPRLAVQETQYF,TGTGCCATCAGTGAGTCCCCCAGACTAGCGGTACAAGAGACCCAGTACTTC
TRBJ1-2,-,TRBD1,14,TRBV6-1,CASSKDRGRNGYTF,TGTGCCAGCAGCAAGGACAGGGGGCGGAATGGCTACACCTTC
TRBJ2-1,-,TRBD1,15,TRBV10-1,CASSMGQGARNEQFF,TGCGCCAGCAGTATGGGACAGGGGGCTAGGAATGAGCAGTTCTTC
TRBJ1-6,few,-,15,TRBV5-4,CASSFGQSWGSPLHF,TGTGCCAGCAGCTTCGGCCAGAGCTGGGGTTCACCCCTCCACTTT
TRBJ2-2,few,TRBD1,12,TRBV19,CASRQGIGELFF,TGTGCCAGTAGACAGGGGATCGGGGAGCTGTTTTTT
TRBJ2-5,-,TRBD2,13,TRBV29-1,CSAIGTRRETQYF,TGCAGCGCCATCGGGACTAGGAGGGAGACCCAGTACTTC
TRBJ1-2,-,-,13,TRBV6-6,CASSYSNPGGYTF,TGTGCCAGCAGTTACTCGAACCCTGGGGGCTACACCTTC
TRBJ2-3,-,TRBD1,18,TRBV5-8,CASSPHGDRPQFTDTQYF,TGTGCCAGCAGCCCCCACGGGGACAGGCCTCAATTCACAGATACGCAGTATTTT
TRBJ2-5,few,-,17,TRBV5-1,CASSLESVPFRAETQYF,TGCGCCAGCAGCTTGGAATCAGTCCCCTTTCGTGCGGAGACCCAGTACTTC
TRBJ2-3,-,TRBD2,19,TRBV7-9,CASSLGRWLAGTYTDTQYF,TGTGCCAGCAGCCTGGGGAGGTGGCTAGCGGGCACCTACACAGATACGCAGTATTTT
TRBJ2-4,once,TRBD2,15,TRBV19,CASSPGGGAKNIQYF,TGTGCCAGTAGTCCCGGGGGGGGAGCCAAAAACATTCAGTACTTC
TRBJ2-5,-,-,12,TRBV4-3,CARGGRQETQYF,TGCGCCAGGGGGGGCAGACAAGAGACCCAGTACTTC
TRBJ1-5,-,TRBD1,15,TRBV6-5,CASSNEGQRNQPQHF,TGTGCCAGCAGTAACGAGGGACAGCGCAATCAGCCCCAGCATTTT
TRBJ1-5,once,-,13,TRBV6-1,CASSVLFNQPQHF,TGTGCCAGCAGTGTATTGTTCAATCAGCCCCAGCATTTT
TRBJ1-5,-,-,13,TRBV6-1,CASNPTGNQPQHF,TGTGCCAGCAACCCGACAGGTAATCAGCCCCAGCATTTT
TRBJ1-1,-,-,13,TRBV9,CASSVAGDTEAFF,TGTGCCAGCAGCGTAGCGGGGGACACTGAAGCTTTCTTT
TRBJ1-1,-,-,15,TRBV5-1,CASSGGVGENTEAFF,TGCGCCAGCAGCGGGGGGGTGGGTGAGAACACTGAAGCTTTCTTT
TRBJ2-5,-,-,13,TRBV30,CAWSVTQPGTQYF,TGTGCCTGGAGTGTAACCCAGCCCGGGACCCAGTACTTC